These T cell receptor beta chains were read from a single sample in a study of response to subunit inactivated influenza vaccine. TCRdb reprocessed the RT-PCR reads with MiXCR, giving one entry per CDR3 protein. The sample has over 300,000 distinct CDR3 sequences, 20% to 25% seen once. The sequences come from PBMCs from blood, collected approximately 22 months after vaccination. The receptors were sampled from a man between 50 and 75 years old who received an inactivated influenza vaccine. Both conserved end residues are part of each CDR3. The order of the fields is V gene, J gene, clone size, D gene, CDR3 protein, CDR3 DNA. D genes are given only for firm matches. A row's size may be missing; if present it is once, few, many or a size class.

TRBV5-1,TRBJ2-2,-,-,CASSLKDPHTGELFF,TGCGCCAGCAGCTTGAAAGATCCGCACACCGGGGAGCTGTTTTTT
TRBV7-2,TRBJ2-1,-,-,CASSFSYNEQFF,TGTGCCAGCAGCTTTAGTTACAATGAGCAGTTCTTC
TRBV21-1,TRBJ1-2,many,-,CASPESMIPYGYTF,TGTGCCAGCCCCGAATCGATGATTCCGTATGGCTACACCTTC
TRBV2,TRBJ2-3,-,TRBD2,CASSYLAGGGVHTDTQYF,TGTGCCAGCAGTTATCTAGCGGGAGGAGGGGTACACACAGATACGCAGTATTTT
TRBV20-1,TRBJ1-2,-,-,CSARDPQGLHYGYTF,TGCAGTGCTAGAGATCCCCAGGGTCTGCACTATGGCTACACCTTC
TRBV4-2,TRBJ2-1,few,-,CASSQEEPDNEQFF,TGTGCCAGCAGCCAAGAGGAACCCGACAATGAGCAGTTCTTC
TRBV6-2/TRBV6-3,TRBJ2-7,-,TRBD1,CASSLELYRDRRSYEQYF,TGTGCCAGCAGTCTTGAGCTTTACCGGGACAGGCGATCCTACGAGCAGTACTTC
TRBV5-6,TRBJ2-1,few,TRBD2,CASSPRDSTPGGTSEQFF,TGTGCCAGCAGCCCACGGGACTCCACTCCGGGGGGAACTAGTGAGCAGTTCTTC
TRBV6-1,TRBJ1-5,-,-,CASSKQGQGNQPQHF,TGTGCCAGCAGTAAACAGGGTCAGGGCAATCAGCCCCAGCATTTT
TRBV7-9,TRBJ2-3,few,-,CASSLATTSTDTQYF,TGTGCCAGCAGCTTAGCTACGACTAGCACAGATACGCAGTATTTT
TRBV20-1,TRBJ1-2,-,-,CSARGLGFQGKDGYGYTF,TGCAGTGCTAGAGGCCTCGGTTTTCAGGGGAAGGACGGCTATGGCTACACCTTC
TRBV7-2,TRBJ2-3,-,-,CASSGRNTDTQYF,TGTGCCAGCAGCGGCCGGAACACAGATACGCAGTATTTT
TRBV12-3/TRBV12-4,TRBJ1-5,-,-,CASSLAGGPGQPQHF,TGTGCCAGCAGTTTAGCGGGCGGACCGGGACAGCCCCAGCATTTT
TRBV20-1,TRBJ1-4,few,-,CSASRKANEKLFF,TGCAGTGCTAGTCGGAAGGCTAATGAAAAACTGTTTTTT
TRBV7-2,TRBJ2-3,-,TRBD2,CASSTRGSTDTQYF,TGTGCCAGCAGCACGCGGGGGAGCACAGATACGCAGTATTTT
TRBV4-2,TRBJ1-6,few,TRBD1,CASSPRDRNDSPLHF,TGTGCCAGCAGCCCCAGGGACAGAAACGATTCACCCCTCCACTTT
TRBV3-1,TRBJ2-3,few,TRBD2,CASSQVLTSGTDTQYF,TGTGCCAGCAGCCAGGTATTGACTAGCGGCACAGATACGCAGTATTTT
TRBV12-3/TRBV12-4,TRBJ1-1,many,TRBD1,CASTSDRVTEAFF,TGTGCCAGCACCTCGGACAGGGTAACTGAAGCTTTCTTT
TRBV20-1,TRBJ2-2,-,TRBD2,CSARAGTSDIGELFF,TGCAGTGCTAGAGCCGGGACTAGCGACATCGGGGAGCTGTTTTTT
TRBV2,TRBJ2-5,-,-,CASTPPGQETQYF,TGTGCCAGCACCCCCCCCGGGCAAGAGACCCAGTACTTC
TRBV4-1,TRBJ1-4,-,TRBD1,CASSQAEQGSRAKKLFF,TGCGCCAGCAGCCAAGCGGAACAGGGGTCCCGGGCTAAAAAACTGTTTTTT
TRBV14,TRBJ2-7,-,-,CASSRHAYEQYF,TGTGCCAGCAGCCGCCATGCCTACGAGCAGTACTTC
TRBV27,TRBJ1-2,-,TRBD1,CASKDRGHYGYTF,TGTGCCAGTAAAGACAGGGGGCACTATGGCTACACCTTC
TRBV20-1,TRBJ1-1,-,-,CSARFGLMNTEAFF,TGCAGTGCTAGATTCGGACTGATGAACACTGAAGCTTTCTTT
TRBV4-3,TRBJ2-1,once,TRBD2,CASSQGSLLADENEQFF,TGCGCCAGCAGCCAAGGATCCCTGCTAGCGGACGAAAATGAGCAGTTCTTC
TRBV7-9,TRBJ2-5,-,-,CASSWLEGAGETQYF,TGTGCCAGCAGCTGGTTGGAGGGGGCCGGCGAGACCCAGTACTTC
TRBV6-1,TRBJ2-2,few,-,CASRGQGYTGELFF,TGTGCCAGCAGGGGCCAGGGGTACACCGGGGAGCTGTTTTTT